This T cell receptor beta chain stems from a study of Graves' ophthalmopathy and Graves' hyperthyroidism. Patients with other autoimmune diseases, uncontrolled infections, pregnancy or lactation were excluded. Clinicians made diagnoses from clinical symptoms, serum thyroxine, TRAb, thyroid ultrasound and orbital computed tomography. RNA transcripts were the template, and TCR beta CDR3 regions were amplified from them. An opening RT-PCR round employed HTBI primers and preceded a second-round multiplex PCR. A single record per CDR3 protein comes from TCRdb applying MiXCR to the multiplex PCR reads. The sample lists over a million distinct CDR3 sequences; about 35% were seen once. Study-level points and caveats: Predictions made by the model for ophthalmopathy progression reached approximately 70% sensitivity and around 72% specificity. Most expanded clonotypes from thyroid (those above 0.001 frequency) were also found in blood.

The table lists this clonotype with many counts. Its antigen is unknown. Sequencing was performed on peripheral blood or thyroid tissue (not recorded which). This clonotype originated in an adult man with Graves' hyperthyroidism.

The CDR3 protein is CATSRGGDRRGTEAFF. Written as DNA, the CDR3 is TGTGCCACCAGCAGAGGGGGGGACAGGAGAGGGACTGAAGCTTTCTTT. This chain connects TRBV15 to TRBJ1-1; the match to TRBD1 covers 8 bases. The CDR3 is made up of 16 amino acids. V gave up 1 base and J gave up 5 bases; unmatched junction bases: 9. The germline V gene encodes CDR1 LNHNV and CDR2 YYDKDF (reference sequence).